Shown below are 4 T cell receptor beta chains from a single sample sequenced in a study of T cell repertoires in cytomegalovirus infection. TCRdb itself ran the reads through MiXCR, one entry per CDR3 protein. The sample has around 900,000 distinct CDR3 sequences, roughly 30% seen once. The antigens of these receptors remain unknown. Sequenced here: cultured CD8+ T cells from PBMCs, sampled from culture after CMV antigen stimulation. The receptors come from a human donor in good health (CMV status not recorded). Some clones in this sample may be carry-over from other donors' samples.

This rearrangement joins TRBV27 to TRBJ1-6; no clear D gene. Deletions cut 3 bases from V and 12 bases from J, with 12 bases between. Germline CDR1 is MNHEY and CDR2 is SMNVEV (reference sequence). This CDR3 is built from 13 residues. In DNA, the CDR3 is TGTGCCAGCAGTTTCGGGCCCCAGGTACCCCTCCACTTT. Its translation is CASSFGPQVPLHF.

This clonotype was seen a handful of times. The chain uses TRBV7-9 and TRBJ2-7; 11 bases are shared with TRBD1. Germline V gene lookup returns CDR1 SEHNR and CDR2 FQNEAQ (reference sequence). V shed 4 bases and J 7 bases; nucleotides not matched to a gene: 9. CDR3 length: 15 amino acids. This CDR3 reads CASSSTRTGGWEQYF. The DNA for the CDR3 is TGTGCCAGCAGCTCAACAAGGACAGGGGGCTGGGAGCAGTACTTC.

In this sample, this clonotype turned up a few times. Germline and junction disagree at one end, which may indicate a read error. The gene calls are TRBV7-7 and TRBJ2-5, with TRBD2 matching over 7 bases. In germline, CDR1 is SSHAT, CDR2 FNYEAQ (reference sequence). The CDR3 sequence is 15 residues long. The CDR3: CASSGLGGDGETQYF. The DNA of the CDR3 is TGTGCTAGCAGTGGACTAGGCGGGGATGGAGAGACCCAGTACTTC.

This clonotype was recorded a few times. The chain couples TRBV7-9 to TRBJ1-2; D unresolved. The CDR3 consists of 15 residues. V shed 5 bases and J shed 0 bases, with 13 bases lying between them. Germline CDR1 reads SEHNR; CDR2 reads FQNEAQ (reference sequence). The CDR3 here is CASSLADGSNYGYTF. CDR3 coding DNA: TGTGCCAGCAGCCTGGCCGACGGTTCTAACTATGGCTACACCTTC.